These T cell receptor beta chains were read from a single sample in a study of T cell responses to AZD1222 COVID-19 vaccine. Using immunoSEQ multiplex PCR, the repertoire was profiled, and TCRdb retains in-frame clones only, with some absent. The sample holds 200,000 to 250,000 clones, around 94% seen once. This sample comprised peripheral blood, obtained 28 days after the second dose of the MenACWY control vaccine. These receptors all stem from an adult who received the MenACWY meningococcal vaccine as a control. Both conserved end residues are part of each CDR3. The D gene is left open where the match is weak. Some rows have no size entry. The others give once, few or many, or a class for an expanded clone.

d_call j_call clone_size v_call cdr3_nt cdr3_aa
TRBD1 TRBJ2-7 - TRBV7-9 TGTGCCAGCAGCTCCCATGGACAGGGCCGAGAGCAGTACTTC CASSSHGQGREQYF
TRBD1 TRBJ1-5 - TRBV7-9 TGTGCCAGCAGCGCCGGGACAGCCGATCAGCCCCAGCATTTT CASSAGTADQPQHF
TRBD1 TRBJ1-2 - TRBV5-4 TGTGCCAGCAGCTCTCAGGGGGCGGTCTATGGCTACACCTTC CASSSQGAVYGYTF
- TRBJ2-1 - TRBV4-2 TGTGCCAGCAGCCAAGATCTTCGATCCCACAATGAGCAGTTCTTC CASSQDLRSHNEQFF
- TRBJ1-1 - TRBV3-1/TRBV3-2 TGTGCCAGCAGCCCCACCGTGCAGACGGTGAACACTGAAGCTTTCTTT CASSPTVQTVNTEAFF
TRBD1 TRBJ2-1 - TRBV29-1 TGCAGCGTGGACAGGGGAAGCAATGAGCAGTTCTTC CSVDRGSNEQFF
TRBD1 TRBJ1-2 - TRBV20-1 TGCAGTGCTTGGACAGGGGATGGCTACACCTTC CSAWTGDGYTF
- TRBJ2-2 - TRBV12-3/TRBV12-4 TGTGCCAGCAGCCTAGGGAGGTCCGGGGAGCTGTTTTTT CASSLGRSGELFF
- TRBJ2-6 - TRBV5-4 TGTGCCAGCAGCTCTATAACAGGGACCTCTGGGGCCAACGTCCTGACTTTC CASSSITGTSGANVLTF
TRBD1 TRBJ1-3 - TRBV5-4 TGTGCCAGCAGCTCAAAACTATCGGGACAGGGGGCTGGAGGAAACACCATATATTTT CASSSKLSGQGAGGNTIYF
- TRBJ1-4 - TRBV29-1 TGCAGCGTCGGTTTCTCCCAGGCAGCTAATGAAAAACTGTTTTTT CSVGFSQAANEKLFF
- TRBJ1-1 - TRBV27 TGTGCCAGCAGAGGGGCCATGAACACTGAAGCTTTCTTT CASRGAMNTEAFF
- TRBJ1-2 - TRBV28 TGTGCCAGCAAGTCGACAGATTTTCTAACGAACTATGGCTACACCTTC CASKSTDFLTNYGYTF
TRBD1 TRBJ2-4 once TRBV7-9 TGTGCCAGCAGACCCCCGGACAGGGCTAAAAACATTCAGTACTTC CASRPPDRAKNIQYF
TRBD2 TRBJ2-1 - TRBV24-1 TGTGCCACCAGTGAAGGAACGGGACTAGCGGCCTACAATGAGCAGTTCTTC CATSEGTGLAAYNEQFF
TRBD1 TRBJ1-2 - TRBV5-6 TGTGCCAGCAGCTTCAAACCGACAGGGGGCGAGGGAGGCTACACCTTC CASSFKPTGGEGGYTF
TRBD1 TRBJ2-2 - TRBV7-2 TGTGCCAGCAGCGGGGACAGATCAAACACCGGGGAGCTGTTTTTT CASSGDRSNTGELFF
- TRBJ1-5 - TRBV19 TGTGCCAGTAGTAGACGGGGAGCGAGCAATCAGCCCCAGCATTTT CASSRRGASNQPQHF
TRBD1 TRBJ1-2 - TRBV6-5 TGTGCCAGCAGCGAGACAGGGGGGATAAGCTACACCTTC CASSETGGISYTF
TRBD1 TRBJ1-4 - TRBV28 TGTGCCAGCAGTCGACAGGGAACTAATGAAAAACTGTTTTTT CASSRQGTNEKLFF
TRBD1 TRBJ2-7 - TRBV27 TGTGCCAGCAGTTTGGTCGGGACAGGGCTCTACGAGCAGTACTTC CASSLVGTGLYEQYF
- TRBJ2-7 - TRBV7-2 TGTGCCAGCAGCTTAGATAGAGGACTAACAAGCTCCTACGAGCAGTACTTC CASSLDRGLTSSYEQYF
- TRBJ2-3 - TRBV5-6 TGTGCCAGCAGCTCGTTGGCCGGCACAGATACGCAGTATTTT CASSSLAGTDTQYF
- TRBJ1-2 - TRBV28 TGTGCCAGCAGTCCATCCGGCAGGAACTATGGCTACACCTTC CASSPSGRNYGYTF
- TRBJ1-5 - TRBV5-4 TGTGCCAGCAGCTTCCCCGGTCAGCCCCAGCATTTT CASSFPGQPQHF
- TRBJ1-5 - TRBV5-8 TGTGCCAGCAGCTCGGGGCAGAGGACTCAGCCCCAGCATTTT CASSSGQRTQPQHF
TRBD2 TRBJ2-3 - TRBV24-1 TGTGCCACCAGTGATCCCCGGACTAGCGGGCTCTTAGATACGCAGTATTTT CATSDPRTSGLLDTQYF
- TRBJ2-1 - TRBV19 TGTGCCAGTAGTATAGGGCCCAGCCAGGGTCTAAACAATGAGCAGTTCTTC CASSIGPSQGLNNEQFF
TRBD1 TRBJ1-1 - TRBV3-1/TRBV3-2 TGTGCCAGCAGCCAGGGGGACAGGGAAGCTTTCTTT CASSQGDREAFF
- TRBJ1-6 - TRBV3-1/TRBV3-2 TGTGCCAGCAGCCCCCGGACAGCGGGTAATTCACCCCTCCACTTT CASSPRTAGNSPLHF
- TRBJ2-7 - TRBV12-3/TRBV12-4 TGTGCCAGCAGTTTAATCGGCAAATACGAGCAGTACTTC CASSLIGKYEQYF
- TRBJ1-1 - TRBV5-1 TGCGCCAGCAGCCCGGAGGGGGTATGGGGAAGCACTGAAGCTTTCTTT CASSPEGVWGSTEAFF
- TRBJ2-1 - TRBV7-2 TGTGCCAGCAGCTTAATCGGGACCTACAATGAGCAGTTCTTC CASSLIGTYNEQFF
- TRBJ2-7 - TRBV5-4 TGTGCCAGCAGCTTGGGAGGGGACCGTCGCGAGCAGTACTTC CASSLGGDRREQYF
TRBD2 TRBJ2-7 - TRBV18 TGTGCCAGCTCACCCACAAAACTAGCGGGAGCCTACGAGCAGTACTTC CASSPTKLAGAYEQYF
TRBD1 TRBJ1-4 - TRBV3-1/TRBV3-2 TGTGCCAGCAGCCAAGAGGTCGACAGGGTGGGTGAAAAACTGTTTTTT CASSQEVDRVGEKLFF
TRBD2 TRBJ2-1 - TRBV2 TGTGCCAGCAGTGTGGCTAGCGGGAGATCAGGCAATGAGCAGTTCTTC CASSVASGRSGNEQFF
TRBD2 TRBJ2-1 - TRBV7-9 TGTGCAACATCCGGGACTAGCGGTTCCAATGAGCAGTTCTTC CATSGTSGSNEQFF
TRBD2 TRBJ2-6 - TRBV9 TGTGCCAGCAGTGCTAGCGGGGGGCTAGATGGGGCCAACGTCCTGACTTTC CASSASGGLDGANVLTF
- TRBJ2-5 - TRBV10-3 TGTGCCATCAGTGATAAGAAGGGAGAGACCCAGTACTTC CAISDKKGETQYF
- TRBJ1-1 - TRBV30 TGTGCCTGGAGTGTCACGGGCACTGAAGCTTTCTTT CAWSVTGTEAFF
- TRBJ2-2 - TRBV28 TGTGCCAGCTCTCCTGCCGGGGAGCTGTTTTTT CASSPAGELFF
- TRBJ1-6 - TRBV18 TGTGCCAGCTCACCAGTCGTACGGGGGTCGTCAGGGTCCTATAATTCACCCCTCCACTTT CASSPVVRGSSGSYNSPLHF
- TRBJ2-2 - TRBV6-6 TGTGCCAGCAAGCAGGGCACCGGGGAGCTGTTTTTT CASKQGTGELFF
TRBD2 TRBJ2-5 - TRBV5-1 TGCGCCAGCAGCTTAGCGGGGGGCCAAGAGACCCAGTACTTC CASSLAGGQETQYF
- TRBJ2-5 - TRBV28 TGTGCCAGCAGCCCCCAGGGGCAAGAGACCCAGTACTTC CASSPQGQETQYF
- TRBJ2-7 - TRBV15 TGTGCCACCAGCAGAGACGAGCTCGACCTAGACAGGTTCCTCTACGAGCAGTACTTC CATSRDELDLDRFLYEQYF
TRBD1 TRBJ2-1 once TRBV4-1 TGCGCCAGCAGCCAACCACAGGGGGTTTTTATGAGCTCCTACAATGAGCAGTTCTTC CASSQPQGVFMSSYNEQFF
- TRBJ2-5 - TRBV4-1 TGCGCCAGCAGCCAAGATTTGACAGGGAGGGAGACCCAGTACTTC CASSQDLTGRETQYF
- TRBJ1-2 once TRBV30 TGTGCCTGGAGTGTACTGACATCCGGGGGCTACACCTTC CAWSVLTSGGYTF